One and the same sample provided the 25 T cell receptor beta chains below, sequenced in a study of blood T cell repertoires in COVID-19. The data were produced by immunoSEQ multiplex PCR, yet TCRdb's version contains in-frame clones alone and is incomplete. The sample shows 200,000 or so clones, approximately 90% of them seen only once. The sample consisted of peripheral blood. The receptors stem from a man under 40 with COVID-19, enrolled during active disease.

This chain links TRBV7-2 with TRBJ2-7; 7 bases are shared with TRBD1. Germline lookup yields CDR1 SGHTA and CDR2 FQGNSA. The CDR3 length is 17 residues. After removal of 7 bases from V and 4 bases from J, the junction contained 19 bases not matched to a gene. As DNA, the CDR3 is TGTGCCAGCATAAGTTCCGAGGTGGGACAGTCACAATACGAGCAGTACTTC. It yields the protein CASISSEVGQSQYEQYF.

V is TRBV5-4 and J is TRBJ1-1; D is ambiguous. The germline V and J ends were trimmed by 5 bases and 1 base, with 15 bases remaining between them. The CDR3 covers 15 residues. CDR1 is SGHNT and CDR2 is YYREEE in the germline V gene (reference sequence). The CDR3 reads CASSFNIQQNTEAFF. As DNA, the CDR3 is TGTGCCAGCAGTTTTAACATCCAACAGAACACTGAAGCTTTCTTT.

This clone was seen just once. The chain carries TRBV28 and TRBJ2-3; 11 positions agree with TRBD2. J lost 3 bases, V lost 3 bases, and 8 bases had no gene match. This CDR3 comprises 17 residues. In germline, CDR1 is MDHEN, CDR2 SYDVKM. This chain's CDR3 is CASSFGGGLAVTDTQYF. The CDR3, as DNA: TGTGCCAGCAGTTTCGGCGGGGGACTAGCGGTAACAGATACGCAGTATTTT.

The rearrangement uses TRBV7-9 and TRBJ1-3; 7 bases line up with TRBD1. J was trimmed by 2 bases and V by 1 base; bases with no gene match: 5. Per germline, CDR1 SEHNR and CDR2 FQNEAQ (reference sequence). This CDR3 comprises 16 residues. The CDR3 is CASSLVWGQTGNTIYF. The CDR3 nucleotides are TGTGCCAGCAGCTTAGTATGGGGACAGACTGGAAACACCATATATTTT.

The chain combines TRBV12-3 or TRBV12-4 with TRBJ2-2, with D unresolved. V gave up 4 bases and J gave up 3 bases, with 3 bases separating them. This CDR3 contains 12 residues. CDR3 sequence: CASSSDTGELFF. DNA of the CDR3: TGTGCCAGCAGTTCCGACACCGGGGAGCTGTTTTTT.

This clone was counted once. The rearrangement links TRBV11-2 to TRBJ2-2; 13 nucleotides align to TRBD2. V lost 3 bases and J lost 0; bases outside the gene matches: 4. There are 18 residues in the CDR3. CDR1 SGHAT and CDR2 FQNNGV come from the germline V gene. CDR3 residues: CASSFRGTSGTNTGELFF. DNA for the CDR3: TGTGCCAGCAGCTTCAGAGGGACTAGCGGGACGAACACCGGGGAGCTGTTTTTT.

The chain has TRBV18 and TRBJ1-2; TRBD1 agrees at 7 bases. Germline CDR1 KGHSH, CDR2 LQKENI. V shed 6 bases and J 11 bases; nucleotides not matched to a gene: 15. The CDR3 contains 14 residues. Written as DNA, the CDR3 is TGTGCCAGCTCGCAGGGACAGCCCAGAGGATCATACACCTTC. Its protein product is CASSQGQPRGSYTF.

This chain connects TRBV28 to TRBJ2-2; 9 positions match TRBD1. V gave up 6 bases and J gave up 4 bases; unmatched junction bases: 9. The CDR3 spans 16 residues. The germline V gene encodes CDR1 MDHEN and CDR2 SYDVKM. The CDR3 reads CASSLLAQGATGELFF. As DNA, the CDR3 is TGTGCCAGCAGCCTTTTGGCACAGGGGGCCACCGGGGAGCTGTTTTTT. The full variable domain, in which reference TRBV28 and TRBJ2-2 provide the parts outside the CDR3, is DVKVTQSSRYLVKRTGEKVFLECVQDMDHENMFWYRQDPGLGLRLIYFSYDVKMKEKGDIPEGYSVSREKKERFSLILESASTNQTSMYLCASSLLAQGATGELFFGEGSRLTVL.

The chain uses TRBV27 and TRBJ1-2; D call uncertain. CDR1 is MNHEY and CDR2 is SMNVEV in the germline V gene (reference sequence). Trimming removed 3 bases at V and 2 bases at J, with 10 bases between. The CDR3 runs to 14 residues. DNA of the CDR3: TGTGCCAGCAGTTTGGCCGGGTCGAACTATGGCTACACCTTC. This translates into CASSLAGSNYGYTF.

This clone appeared a few times. CDR3 nucleotides: TGTGCCAGCAGCTTGGCCCGGACTGGGAACACTGAAGCTTTCTTT. Translating it yields CASSLARTGNTEAFF. The chain recombines TRBV5-8 with TRBJ1-1; D not resolved. Trimming took 0 bases from V and 1 from J, leaving 10 bases between them. The CDR3 totals 15 residues. Per germline, CDR1 SGHTS and CDR2 YDEGEE.

This clone was counted a single time. J is TRBJ2-7 and V is TRBV7-8; 10 bases match TRBD2. In germline, CDR1 is SGHVS, CDR2 FQNEAQ. V trimming: 2 bases; J trimming: 4 bases; junction bases outside the gene matches: 14. The CDR3 totals 18 residues. The CDR3 region is CASSLIFSGGPSLYEQYF. The CDR3 coding sequence is TGTGCCAGCAGCTTAATTTTTAGCGGGGGGCCCTCTTTATACGAGCAGTACTTC.

The gene calls are TRBV6-5 and TRBJ2-3; 10 bases match TRBD2. This CDR3 has 15 residues. Germline CDR1 and CDR2: MNHEY and SVGAGI. V trimming: 5 bases; J trimming: 0 bases; junction bases outside the gene matches: 2. DNA for the CDR3: TGTGCCAGCAGTCGGACTAGCGGTAGCACAGATACGCAGTATTTT. It is translated as CASSRTSGSTDTQYF.

The chain is built from TRBV9 and TRBJ1-2; 7 bases are shared with TRBD1. Germline V gene lookup returns CDR1 SGDLS and CDR2 YYNGEE. The trim removed 1 base at V and 3 bases at J, leaving 9 bases unmatched. This CDR3 is built from 16 residues. The CDR3 coding sequence is TGTGCCAGCAGCGTATCAGGACAGGAGGTCGACTATGGCTACACCTTC. Translated, it gives CASSVSGQEVDYGYTF.

The chain recombines TRBV3-1 (or the pseudogene TRBV3-2) with TRBJ2-7; TRBD1 is a possible D gene (5 bases). Between the trimmed V and J ends, which lost 1 base and 3 bases, there was a span of 16 bases. The germline CDR1 and CDR2 sequences are LGHDT and YNNKEL (reference sequence). The CDR3 is 16 residues long. The CDR3 region is CASSQVGRSIDYEQYF. For the CDR3, the DNA is TGTGCCAGCAGCCAAGTGGGGCGGAGTATCGACTACGAGCAGTACTTC.

The J gene is TRBJ2-7, the V gene TRBV15; weak D call: TRBD2 (5 bases). The germline V gene encodes CDR1 LNHNV and CDR2 YYDKDF (reference sequence). The ends were cut back, 5 bases at V and 7 bases at J, with 12 bases in the middle. CDR3 size: 12 residues. This CDR3 reads CATSRGNLEQYF. The CDR3 DNA reads TGTGCCACCAGCCGGGGAAATTTGGAGCAGTACTTC.

This rearrangement joins TRBV7-2 to TRBJ1-5; tentatively, D is TRBD1 (5 bases). The CDR3 consists of 17 residues. Germline V gives CDR1 SGHTA, CDR2 FQGNSA. V was clipped by 5 bases and J by 3 bases, with 20 bases between them. CDR3 DNA: TGTGCCAGCAGCCAATTCGGGGGACGGAGGCTCAATCAGCCCCAGCATTTT. It specifies CASSQFGGRRLNQPQHF.

The J gene is TRBJ2-1, the V gene TRBV27; 10 bases are a match to TRBD2. Trimming cost V 5 bases and J 0 bases; bases outside gene matches: 19. CDR3 size: 21 residues. From germline, CDR1 is MNHEY and CDR2 SMNVEV (reference sequence). The CDR3 DNA reads as TGTGCCAGCAGTCGGACTAGCGGCATTTCGGTGCCTGCTAGCTCCTACAATGAGCAGTTCTTC. Its protein is CASSRTSGISVPASSYNEQFF.

The V gene is TRBV6-5, the J gene TRBJ2-7; D remains ambiguous. In germline, CDR1 is MNHEY, CDR2 SVGAGI. Trimming took 6 bases from V and 6 from J, leaving 9 bases between them. The CDR3 loop spans 11 amino acids. The CDR3 reads CASRQTGEQYF. The CDR3 DNA sequence: TGTGCCAGCAGACAAACGGGCGAGCAGTACTTC.

The chain has TRBV24-1 and TRBJ1-1; D unclear. The length of the CDR3 is 14 residues. Germline CDR1 and CDR2: KGHDR and SFDVKD. Trimming left V 2 bases short and J 5 bases short, with 11 bases between. CDR3 sequence reads: CATSDSRGGTEAFF. CDR3 coding DNA: TGTGCCACCAGTGATTCCCGGGGAGGAACTGAAGCTTTCTTT.

The gene calls are TRBV2 and TRBJ1-3; TRBD1 agrees at 8 bases. Trimming cost V 6 bases and J 2 bases; bases outside gene matches: 9. CDR3 length: 16 residues. CDR1 SNHLY and CDR2 FYNNEI come from the germline V gene. CDR3 bases: TGTGCCAGCAGGGGGAGTGACAGGGGACCTGGAAACACCATATATTTT. This translates into CASRGSDRGPGNTIYF.

The V gene is TRBV6-5, the J gene TRBJ1-2; tentative D call: TRBD1 (6 bases). The CDR3 extends over 14 amino acids. Germline assignment: CDR1 MNHEY and CDR2 SVGAGI. V lost 6 bases, J lost 2 bases, and 13 bases lay in between. CDR3 residues: CASRALTGNYGYTF. CDR3 coding DNA: TGTGCCAGCAGGGCTCTTACAGGGAACTATGGCTACACCTTC.

The J gene is TRBJ1-2, the V gene TRBV15; D perhaps matches TRBD1 (6 bases). Between the trimmed V and J ends, which lost 2 bases and 9 bases, there was a span of 10 bases. The germline gives CDR1 LNHNV, CDR2 YYDKDF (reference sequence). This CDR3 is 12 amino acids long. The CDR3 DNA reads TGTGCCACCAGCAGAATACAGGGAAGCTACACCTTC. This sequence encodes CATSRIQGSYTF.

This rearrangement joins TRBV27 to TRBJ2-7, with TRBD2 matching 8 bases. The CDR3 is 13 amino acids. Germline values: CDR1 MNHEY, CDR2 SMNVEV (reference sequence). Trimming cost V 6 bases and J 3 bases; bases outside gene matches: 4. The CDR3 region is CASRKTSDYEQYF. The CDR3 coding sequence is TGTGCCAGCAGGAAGACTAGCGACTACGAGCAGTACTTC.

The chain has TRBV18 and TRBJ1-3; D may be TRBD1 (5 bases). The CDR3 sequence is 16 residues long. Deletions cut 3 bases from V and 1 base from J, with 13 bases between. Germline values: CDR1 KGHSH, CDR2 LQKENI. CDR3 region: CASSPGQGASGNTIYF. The CDR3, as DNA: TGTGCCAGCTCACCGGGGCAGGGTGCTTCTGGAAACACCATATATTTT.

The V and J genes are TRBV6-6 and TRBJ2-7; 9 nucleotides line up with TRBD1. Looked up from germline, CDR1 is MNHNY and CDR2 is SVGAGI (reference sequence). This CDR3 comprises 15 residues. V lost 0 bases, J lost 4 bases, and 4 bases stayed unmatched. CDR3 nucleotides: TGTGCCAGCAGTTACTCAACAGGGGGCAGGTACGAGCAGTACTTC. Translation gives CASSYSTGGRYEQYF.